Listed below are T cell receptor beta chains from one sample, sequenced in a study of OX40 agonist ivuxolimab in advanced cancers. Sequencing was performed with immunoSEQ multiplex PCR; in TCRdb, only in-frame clones are kept and a portion is missing. The table has around 30,000 clones, 82% seen once. The sample in question was CD4+ or CD8+ T cells sorted from blood, obtained in a trial of the OX40 agonist ivuxolimab. These receptors all come from an adult with an advanced solid tumor such as melanoma, head and neck, liver or kidney cancer. Both conserved end residues are part of each CDR3. A D gene is named only where the DNA matches it firmly. A row's size may be missing; if present it is once, few, many or a size class.

v_call: TRBV27; d_call: -; j_call: TRBJ2-3; clone_size: -; cdr3_aa: CASSLALAHTDTQYF; cdr3_nt: TGTGCCAGCAGTTTAGCTCTAGCCCATACAGATACGCAGTATTTT
v_call: TRBV10-3; d_call: -; j_call: TRBJ1-4; clone_size: -; cdr3_aa: CAISEGGDEKLFF; cdr3_nt: TGTGCCATCAGTGAGGGTGGAGACGAAAAACTGTTTTTT
v_call: TRBV27; d_call: -; j_call: TRBJ1-1; clone_size: -; cdr3_aa: CASMYGKNTEAFF; cdr3_nt: TGTGCCAGCATGTACGGGAAAAACACTGAAGCTTTCTTT
v_call: TRBV6-5; d_call: -; j_call: TRBJ1-1; clone_size: -; cdr3_aa: CASSYRAEGTEAFF; cdr3_nt: TGTGCCAGCAGTTACCGGGCCGAGGGCACTGAAGCTTTCTTT
v_call: TRBV7-2; d_call: -; j_call: TRBJ2-2; clone_size: -; cdr3_aa: CASSLANGDIRYHGELFF; cdr3_nt: TGTGCCAGCAGCTTAGCGAATGGCGATATTAGATATCACGGGGAGCTGTTTTTT
v_call: TRBV18; d_call: -; j_call: TRBJ1-4; clone_size: -; cdr3_aa: CASSQGTNEKLFF; cdr3_nt: TGTGCCAGCTCACAGGGGACTAATGAAAAACTGTTTTTT
v_call: TRBV4-1; d_call: TRBD1; j_call: TRBJ1-2; clone_size: once; cdr3_aa: CASSQSRDSANYGYTF; cdr3_nt: TGCGCCAGCAGCCAAAGCCGGGACAGCGCTAACTATGGCTACACCTTC
v_call: TRBV11-2; d_call: TRBD2; j_call: TRBJ2-1; clone_size: -; cdr3_aa: CASSPGRGGSSYNEQFF; cdr3_nt: TGTGCCAGCAGCCCCGGCCGGGGCGGGAGCTCCTACAATGAGCAGTTCTTC
v_call: TRBV7-3; d_call: -; j_call: TRBJ2-3; clone_size: -; cdr3_aa: CASSLHPLGGARKWPVGF; cdr3_nt: TGTGCCAGCAGCTTACACCCCCTTGGGGGGGCGCGGAAGTGGCCAGTGGGTTTT
v_call: TRBV23-1; d_call: -; j_call: TRBJ2-2; clone_size: -; cdr3_aa: CASSQSPGTPNTGELFF; cdr3_nt: TGCGCCAGCAGTCAAAGCCCGGGTACACCAAACACCGGGGAGCTGTTTTTT
v_call: TRBV2; d_call: -; j_call: TRBJ1-2; clone_size: -; cdr3_aa: CASRWTDFNYGYTF; cdr3_nt: TGTGCCAGCAGATGGACAGACTTTAACTATGGCTACACCTTC
v_call: TRBV5-1; d_call: TRBD2; j_call: TRBJ2-3; clone_size: few; cdr3_aa: CASRLLAGATDTQYF; cdr3_nt: TGCGCCAGCAGACTATTAGCGGGAGCCACAGATACGCAGTATTTT
v_call: TRBV30; d_call: -; j_call: TRBJ1-1; clone_size: few; cdr3_aa: CAWSAGVGDTEAFF; cdr3_nt: TGTGCCTGGAGTGCAGGGGTTGGGGACACTGAAGCTTTCTTT
v_call: TRBV2; d_call: TRBD1; j_call: TRBJ2-7; clone_size: once; cdr3_aa: CASSGLRTGGYEQYF; cdr3_nt: TGTGCCAGCAGTGGGCTCAGGACAGGGGGCTACGAGCAGTACTTC
v_call: TRBV7-2; d_call: TRBD2; j_call: TRBJ2-2; clone_size: -; cdr3_aa: CATIESGRAPTGELFF; cdr3_nt: TGTGCCACCATAGAAAGCGGGAGGGCCCCCACCGGGGAGCTGTTTTTT
v_call: TRBV6-5; d_call: -; j_call: TRBJ1-5; clone_size: -; cdr3_aa: CASSYYSNQPQHF; cdr3_nt: TGTGCCAGCAGCTATTATAGCAATCAGCCCCAGCATTTT
v_call: TRBV11-2; d_call: -; j_call: TRBJ2-5; clone_size: -; cdr3_aa: CASSQGWGEQETQYF; cdr3_nt: TGTGCCAGCAGCCAGGGGTGGGGGGAACAAGAGACCCAGTACTTC
v_call: TRBV19; d_call: -; j_call: TRBJ2-2; clone_size: -; cdr3_aa: CASSTSELNTGELFF; cdr3_nt: TGTGCCAGTAGTACCTCGGAACTGAACACCGGGGAGCTGTTTTTT
v_call: TRBV28; d_call: -; j_call: TRBJ1-1; clone_size: few; cdr3_aa: CASNLGLGVTEAFF; cdr3_nt: TGTGCCAGCAACCTGGGGCTGGGAGTGACTGAAGCTTTCTTT
v_call: TRBV5-5; d_call: TRBD1; j_call: TRBJ1-2; clone_size: -; cdr3_aa: CASSQDSLGGSGYTF; cdr3_nt: TGCGCCAGCAGCCAAGATTCTCTAGGGGGCTCGGGCTACACCTTC
v_call: TRBV7-9; d_call: -; j_call: TRBJ2-5; clone_size: -; cdr3_aa: CASSFQTGQETQYF; cdr3_nt: TGTGCCAGCAGCTTCCAGACGGGGCAAGAGACCCAGTACTTC
v_call: TRBV27; d_call: TRBD2; j_call: TRBJ2-5; clone_size: -; cdr3_aa: CASSLYPGGETQYF; cdr3_nt: TGTGCCAGCAGTTTATATCCGGGAGGAGAGACCCAGTACTTC
v_call: TRBV5-8; d_call: -; j_call: TRBJ2-7; clone_size: -; cdr3_aa: CASSLRTAYEQYF; cdr3_nt: TGTGCCAGCAGCCTTAGGACAGCCTACGAGCAGTACTTC
v_call: TRBV7-9; d_call: -; j_call: TRBJ2-7; clone_size: -; cdr3_aa: CASSLEWPNSYEQYF; cdr3_nt: TGTGCCAGCAGCTTAGAGTGGCCAAACTCCTACGAGCAGTACTTC
v_call: TRBV4-1; d_call: TRBD1; j_call: TRBJ2-1; clone_size: -; cdr3_aa: CASSRGQGPNNEQFF; cdr3_nt: TGCGCCAGCAGCCGGGGACAGGGCCCAAACAATGAGCAGTTCTTC
v_call: TRBV10-3; d_call: -; j_call: TRBJ1-1; clone_size: -; cdr3_aa: CAISENTEAFF; cdr3_nt: TGTGCCATCAGTGAAAACACTGAAGCTTTCTTT
v_call: TRBV5-1; d_call: -; j_call: TRBJ2-3; clone_size: -; cdr3_aa: CASSLETLGATDTQYF; cdr3_nt: TGCGCCAGCAGCTTGGAGACCCTAGGGGCCACAGATACGCAGTATTTT
v_call: TRBV7-2; d_call: -; j_call: TRBJ2-7; clone_size: -; cdr3_aa: CASSSPRSYEQYF; cdr3_nt: TGTGCCAGCAGCTCGCCCCGGTCCTACGAGCAGTACTTC
v_call: TRBV30; d_call: -; j_call: TRBJ2-2; clone_size: -; cdr3_aa: CAWSFFGTGSTGELFF; cdr3_nt: TGTGCCTGGAGTTTCTTTGGTACAGGGAGCACCGGGGAGCTGTTTTTT
v_call: TRBV19; d_call: TRBD1; j_call: TRBJ1-5; clone_size: -; cdr3_aa: CASSIPGTGGSQPQHF; cdr3_nt: TGTGCCAGTAGTATCCCCGGGACAGGGGGCAGTCAGCCCCAGCATTTT
v_call: TRBV7-3; d_call: -; j_call: TRBJ2-3; clone_size: -; cdr3_aa: CASSLYRTDTQYF; cdr3_nt: TGTGCCAGCAGCTTATATCGCACAGATACGCAGTATTTT
v_call: TRBV2; d_call: -; j_call: TRBJ2-2; clone_size: -; cdr3_aa: CASSERRDTGELFF; cdr3_nt: TGTGCCAGCAGTGAACGAAGGGACACCGGGGAGCTGTTTTTT
v_call: TRBV2; d_call: -; j_call: TRBJ1-1; clone_size: once; cdr3_aa: CASSQGFTEAFF; cdr3_nt: TGTGCCAGCAGTCAGGGTTTCACTGAAGCTTTCTTT
v_call: TRBV28; d_call: TRBD2; j_call: TRBJ2-2; clone_size: -; cdr3_aa: CASSLGLAVNTGELFF; cdr3_nt: TGTGCCAGCAGTTTAGGGCTAGCGGTCAACACCGGGGAGCTGTTTTTT
v_call: TRBV6-5; d_call: -; j_call: TRBJ1-6; clone_size: -; cdr3_aa: CASRVYNSPLHF; cdr3_nt: TGTGCCAGCAGGGTATATAATTCACCCCTCCACTTT
v_call: TRBV19; d_call: TRBD2; j_call: TRBJ2-7; clone_size: -; cdr3_aa: CASSIGVAGETYEQYF; cdr3_nt: TGTGCCAGTAGTATAGGCGTAGCGGGAGAAACCTACGAGCAGTACTTC
v_call: TRBV7-2; d_call: TRBD1; j_call: TRBJ2-7; clone_size: -; cdr3_aa: CASSTKTGGIHEQYF; cdr3_nt: TGTGCCAGCAGCACTAAGACAGGGGGGATCCACGAGCAGTACTTC
v_call: TRBV7-6; d_call: TRBD2; j_call: TRBJ2-3; clone_size: few; cdr3_aa: CASSLVPAGGADTQYF; cdr3_nt: TGTGCCAGCAGCTTAGTCCCAGCGGGAGGCGCAGATACGCAGTATTTT
v_call: TRBV2; d_call: TRBD1; j_call: TRBJ2-7; clone_size: -; cdr3_aa: CASSAQGRSGEQYF; cdr3_nt: TGTGCCAGCAGTGCACAGGGGAGATCGGGCGAGCAGTACTTC
v_call: TRBV28; d_call: -; j_call: TRBJ1-4; clone_size: once; cdr3_aa: CASRITGNEKLFF; cdr3_nt: TGTGCCAGCAGAATCACAGGGAATGAAAAACTGTTTTTT
v_call: TRBV15; d_call: -; j_call: TRBJ2-2; clone_size: -; cdr3_aa: CATSRDWAIGELFF; cdr3_nt: TGTGCCACCAGCAGAGATTGGGCGATCGGGGAGCTGTTTTTT
v_call: TRBV7-9; d_call: -; j_call: TRBJ1-1; clone_size: -; cdr3_aa: CASSLRGEGTEAFF; cdr3_nt: TGTGCCAGCAGCTTAAGGGGTGAGGGGACTGAAGCTTTCTTT
v_call: TRBV28; d_call: TRBD1; j_call: TRBJ2-1; clone_size: -; cdr3_aa: CASSLDRGPYNEQFF; cdr3_nt: TGTGCCAGCAGTTTGGACAGGGGCCCCTACAATGAGCAGTTCTTC
v_call: TRBV7-8; d_call: -; j_call: TRBJ2-5; clone_size: once; cdr3_aa: CASSLAPTDQETQYF; cdr3_nt: TGTGCCAGCAGCTTAGCACCTACCGACCAAGAGACCCAGTACTTC